The 24 T cell receptor beta chains presented below share a single source sample, sequenced in a study of blood T cell repertoires in COVID-19. Sequenced by immunoSEQ multiplex PCR; TCRdb stores in-frame clones only, minus some. There are some 330,000 clones in the sample; roughly nine tenths occur only once, and around 1.9% lies in the top ten. The sequenced material came from peripheral blood. Receptors were obtained from a woman in her twenties or thirties with COVID-19, enrolled during active disease.

This chain uses TRBV15 with TRBJ2-3; maybe TRBD1 (7 bases). Trimming shortened V by 7 bases and J by 0 bases, and 20 bases separated the two germline ends. The CDR3 consists of 17 residues. CDR1 is LNHNV, CDR2 YYDKDF, per germline (reference sequence). The CDR3 spells CATKLGGTDSSTDTQYF. The CDR3 DNA follows: TGTGCCACCAAACTTGGGGGGACAGATTCTAGCACAGATACGCAGTATTTT.

The rearrangement links TRBV3-1 (or the pseudogene TRBV3-2) to TRBJ1-4; D is possibly TRBD1 (6 bases). The CDR3 loop spans 16 amino acids. V lost 2 bases and J 0 bases, leaving 10 bases between the germline ends. The germline gives CDR1 LGHDT, CDR2 YNNKEL (reference sequence). CDR3 sequence (DNA): TGTGCCAGCAGCCAAAGGGGGGGGGCAACTAATGAAAAACTGTTTTTT. Translated: CASSQRGGATNEKLFF.

The CDR3 loop reads CASIGLGRGRTEAFF. In DNA, the CDR3 is TGTGCCAGCATCGGGTTAGGTAGGGGCCGGACTGAAGCTTTCTTT. The chain employs TRBV11-2 and TRBJ1-1; perhaps TRBD1 as D (5 bases). In germline, CDR1 is SGHAT, CDR2 FQNNGV. This CDR3 comprises 15 residues. V gave up 7 bases and J gave up 5 bases, with 20 bases separating them.

The rearrangement joins TRBV18 to TRBJ1-2; 7 bases are a match to TRBD1. V gave up 3 bases and J gave up 3 bases; unmatched junction bases: 4. The germline V gene encodes CDR1 KGHSH and CDR2 LQKENI. The CDR3 totals 14 residues. CDR3 region: CASSPGTADYGYTF. The CDR3 DNA follows: TGTGCCAGCTCACCTGGGACAGCTGACTATGGCTACACCTTC.

This sequence joins TRBV18 and TRBJ2-7; 8 bases are a match to TRBD1. Germline V gene sequence: CDR1 KGHSH, CDR2 LQKENI. V shed 5 bases, J shed 1 base, and the junction held 7 bases outside the gene matches. CDR3 length: 15 amino acids. The CDR3 DNA reads as TGTGCCAGCTCAGCCGGACAGGGATTGTCCTACGAGCAGTACTTC. It specifies CASSAGQGLSYEQYF.

The chain combines TRBV6-5 with TRBJ2-5, with 12 bases that match TRBD1. The ends lost 6 bases at V and 5 bases at J; junction bases unmatched: 4. In germline, CDR1 is MNHEY, CDR2 SVGAGI. The CDR3 runs 14 residues. DNA of the CDR3: TGTGCCAGCAGGGGGACAGGGGGCAGGGAGACCCAGTACTTC. This encodes CASRGTGGRETQYF.

Only a few counts were recorded for this clone. The chain employs TRBV6-5 and TRBJ1-2; 7 bases agree with TRBD1. Germline CDR1 and CDR2: MNHEY and SVGAGI. V dropped 6 bases and J dropped 4; count of bases not matched to a gene: 5. The length of the CDR3 is 13 residues. CDR3 loop: CASRTGSGYGYTF. CDR3 DNA sequence: TGTGCCAGCAGGACAGGGTCGGGCTATGGCTACACCTTC.

This chain uses TRBV11-2 with TRBJ2-3, with TRBD2 matching 8 bases. This CDR3 spans 16 amino acids. Germline loops: CDR1 SGHAT, CDR2 FQNNGV. J was trimmed by 4 bases and V by 4 bases; bases with no gene match: 10. CDR3 sequence (DNA): TGTGCCAGCAGCTCACTTGCGGGGGGCCATGCAGATACGCAGTATTTT. This translates into CASSSLAGGHADTQYF.

The chain joins TRBV24-1 to TRBJ1-4; D unresolved. This CDR3 is 13 amino acids long. Germline V gives CDR1 KGHDR, CDR2 SFDVKD. The ends were cut back, 9 bases at V and 3 bases at J, with 10 bases in the middle. The CDR3 reads CATAGSANEKLFF. In nucleotides, the CDR3 is TGTGCCACCGCCGGGTCAGCTAATGAAAAACTGTTTTTT.

CDR3 amino acids: CASSQLAGVVGELFF. The DNA of the CDR3 is TGTGCCAGCAGCCAACTAGCGGGGGTTGTCGGGGAGCTGTTTTTT. The rearrangement links TRBV7-9 to TRBJ2-2, with 11 bases that match TRBD2. After removal of 5 bases from V and 7 bases from J, the junction contained 6 bases not matched to a gene. This CDR3 contains 15 residues. Germline loops: CDR1 SEHNR, CDR2 FQNEAQ (reference sequence).

This rearrangement joins TRBV6-6 to TRBJ2-7; D is unresolved. V was trimmed by 7 bases and J by 7 bases, leaving 11 bases between them. Germline assignment: CDR1 MNHNY and CDR2 SVGAGI (reference sequence). This CDR3 is built from 11 residues. The CDR3 here is CASKSSGEQYV. The CDR3 nucleotides read TGTGCCAGCAAATCCTCCGGGGAGCAGTACGTC.

The DNA for the CDR3 is TGCAGCGCTGGACAGGGGGCGGGTCAGCCCCAGCATTTT. Translation: CSAGQGAGQPQHF. The chain recombines TRBV29-1 with TRBJ1-5; 11 bases are a match to TRBD1. The CDR3 runs 13 residues. V lost 7 bases, J lost 6 bases, and 5 bases stayed unmatched. Per germline, CDR1 SQVTM and CDR2 ANQGSEA.

The chain carries TRBV28 and TRBJ2-5; a weak D match, TRBD2 (7 bases). Trimming left V 7 bases short and J 1 base short, with 16 bases between. Germline V CDR1 and CDR2: MDHEN, SYDVKM. There are 15 residues in the CDR3. CDR3 sequence reads: CASNPLGGGQETQYF. The CDR3 bases are TGTGCCAGCAACCCCCTAGGGGGGGGCCAAGAGACCCAGTACTTC.

V and J are TRBV15 and TRBJ2-7, with D possibly TRBD1 on 6 matching bases. Trimming pared 6 bases from V and 6 bases from J, leaving 15 bases between. Germline CDR1 and CDR2: LNHNV and YYDKDF (reference sequence). The CDR3 extends over 13 amino acids. CDR3 residues: CATRGPGAGEQYF. The DNA for the CDR3 is TGTGCCACCAGAGGACCAGGGGCTGGCGAGCAGTACTTC.

This clone was seen only once. This chain joins TRBV7-9 and TRBJ1-1; 7 nucleotides line up with TRBD1. The CDR3 sequence is 12 residues long. Germline CDR1 is SEHNR and CDR2 is FQNEAQ (reference sequence). With 1 base clipped from V and 12 bases from J, the junction kept 5 bases outside the gene matches. CDR3 loop: CASSLDQGESFF. The CDR3 DNA reads TGTGCCAGCAGCTTAGATCAGGGGGAATCTTTCTTT.

The gene calls are TRBV7-2 and TRBJ2-7; D may be TRBD2 (5 bases). Trimming cost V 1 base and J 3 bases, with 13 bases left between them. The V gene's germline CDR1 is SGHTA and CDR2 FQGNSA. The CDR3 contains 15 residues. This CDR3 is CASSLEAAPFYEQYF. The CDR3 region has the DNA TGTGCCAGCAGCTTAGAAGCGGCCCCGTTCTACGAGCAGTACTTC.

This clone was observed a few times. This CDR3 is CATSDPRPFWGQTVWAEAFF. CDR3 coding DNA: TGTGCCACCAGTGATCCTCGCCCTTTTTGGGGACAAACAGTGTGGGCTGAAGCTTTCTTT. The rearrangement links TRBV24-1 to TRBJ1-1; maybe TRBD1 (6 bases). With 3 bases removed from V and 6 bases from J, the gap between germline ends came to 31 bases. CDR3 length: 20 amino acids. Germline lookup yields CDR1 KGHDR and CDR2 SFDVKD.

V is TRBV7-9 and J is TRBJ1-1; no firm D call. CDR3 length: 12 amino acids. The germline V gene has CDR1 SEHNR and CDR2 FQNEAQ (reference sequence). Trimming stripped 5 bases from V and 1 base from J, with 5 bases between. CDR3 protein: CASSEGNTEAFF. The CDR3 DNA is TGTGCCAGCAGCGAGGGGAACACTGAAGCTTTCTTT.

Only one count was recorded for this clone. The same CDR3 is also encoded by other DNA sequences in this sample. The J gene is TRBJ1-4, the V gene TRBV6-5, with a tentative D call TRBD1 (6 bases). Trimming stripped 2 bases from V and 7 bases from J, with 11 bases between. This CDR3 region has 14 residues. CDR1 is MNHEY and CDR2 is SVGAGI in the germline V gene. The DNA for the CDR3 is TGTGCCAGCAGTTACGATAGGGGGTCTGAAAAACTGTTTTTT. Amino acids: CASSYDRGSEKLFF.

The V and J genes are TRBV10-3 and TRBJ1-1, with a possible D match to TRBD1 (5 bases). From germline, CDR1 is ENHRY and CDR2 SYGVKD. This CDR3 has 15 amino acids. Trimming cost V 0 bases and J 8 bases, with 16 bases left between them. Written as DNA, the CDR3 is TGTGCCATCAGTGAGTCTGCTGGGGGGACTCAGGAAGCTTTCTTT. This translates into CAISESAGGTQEAFF.

This clone was seen once. The chain carries TRBV27 and TRBJ2-3; D remains unclear. This CDR3 contains 11 residues. Germline V gene lookup returns CDR1 MNHEY and CDR2 SMNVEV (reference sequence). V lost 8 bases and J lost 0, with 3 bases in between. The CDR3 protein is CASYSTDTQYF. In DNA form, the CDR3 reads TGTGCCAGCTATAGCACAGATACGCAGTATTTT.

The CDR3 coding sequence is TGCAGCGTTGTGACCAGGACGCGGGACAGGGGGCTACAAGACTATGGCTACACCTTC. As protein: CSVVTRTRDRGLQDYGYTF. This chain connects TRBV29-1 to TRBJ1-2, with 12 nucleotides matching TRBD1. The CDR3 runs to 19 residues. V gave up 4 bases and J gave up 3 bases; unmatched junction bases: 18. The germline CDR1 and CDR2 sequences are SQVTM and ANQGSEA.

The gene calls are TRBV4-1 and TRBJ1-4; 8 positions agree with TRBD1. J was trimmed by 7 bases and V by 1 base; bases with no gene match: 8. CDR3 length: 16 amino acids. The germline CDR1 and CDR2 sequences are MGHRA and YSYEKL. CDR3 region: CASSQAGGLGSEKLFF. Written as DNA, the CDR3 is TGCGCCAGCAGCCAAGCAGGGGGCTTAGGGAGTGAAAAACTGTTTTTT.

This clone has just one count. The chain carries TRBV19 and TRBJ1-5; 7 nucleotides line up with TRBD1. Looked up from germline, CDR1 is LNHDA and CDR2 is SQIVND (reference sequence). Trimming at V came to 6 bases and at J to 9 bases, leaving 14 bases not matched to a gene. The CDR3 sequence is 15 residues long. The CDR3 protein is CASSLDRWGKGPQHF. The CDR3 bases are TGTGCCAGTAGCCTGGACAGGTGGGGGAAGGGGCCCCAGCATTTT.